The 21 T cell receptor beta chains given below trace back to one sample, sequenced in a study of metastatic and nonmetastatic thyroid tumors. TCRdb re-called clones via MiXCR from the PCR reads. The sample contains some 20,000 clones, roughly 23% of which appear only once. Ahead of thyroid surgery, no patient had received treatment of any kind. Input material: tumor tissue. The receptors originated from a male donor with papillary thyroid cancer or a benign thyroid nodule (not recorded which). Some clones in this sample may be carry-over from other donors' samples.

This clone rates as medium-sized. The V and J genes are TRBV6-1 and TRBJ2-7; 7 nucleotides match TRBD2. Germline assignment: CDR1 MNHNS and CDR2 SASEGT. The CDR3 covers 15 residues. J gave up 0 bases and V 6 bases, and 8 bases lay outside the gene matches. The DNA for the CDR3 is TGTGCCAGCAGAAGGGAACTAGCGAGCTCCTACGAGCAGTACTTC. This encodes CASRRELASSYEQYF.

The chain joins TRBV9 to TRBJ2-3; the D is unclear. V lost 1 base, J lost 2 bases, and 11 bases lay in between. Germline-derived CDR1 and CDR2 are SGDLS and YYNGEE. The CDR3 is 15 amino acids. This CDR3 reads CASSVPPLYTDTQYF. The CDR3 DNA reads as TGTGCCAGCAGCGTACCGCCACTATACACAGATACGCAGTATTTT. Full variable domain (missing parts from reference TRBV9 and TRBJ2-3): DSGVTQTPKHLITATGQRVTLRCSPRSGDLSVYWYQQSLDQGLQFLIQYYNGEERAKGNILERFSAQQFPDLHSELNLSSLELGDSALYFCASSVPPLYTDTQYFGPGTRLTVL.

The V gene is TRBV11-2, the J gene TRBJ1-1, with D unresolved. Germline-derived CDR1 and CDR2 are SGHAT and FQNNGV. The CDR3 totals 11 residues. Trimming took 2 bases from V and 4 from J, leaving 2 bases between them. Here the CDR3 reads CASSLSTEAFF. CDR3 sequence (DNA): TGTGCCAGCAGCTTATCCACTGAAGCTTTCTTT. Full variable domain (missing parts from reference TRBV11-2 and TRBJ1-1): EAGVAQSPRYKIIEKRQSVAFWCNPISGHATLYWYQQILGQGPKLLIQFQNNGVVDDSQLPKDRFSAERLKGVDSTLKIQPAKLEDSAVYLCASSLSTEAFFGQGTRLTVV.

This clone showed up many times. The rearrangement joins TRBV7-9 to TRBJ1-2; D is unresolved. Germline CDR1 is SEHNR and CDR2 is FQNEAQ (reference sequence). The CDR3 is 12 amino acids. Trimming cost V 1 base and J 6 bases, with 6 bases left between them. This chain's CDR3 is CASSLGADGYTF. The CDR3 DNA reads TGTGCCAGCAGCTTAGGAGCCGATGGCTACACCTTC.

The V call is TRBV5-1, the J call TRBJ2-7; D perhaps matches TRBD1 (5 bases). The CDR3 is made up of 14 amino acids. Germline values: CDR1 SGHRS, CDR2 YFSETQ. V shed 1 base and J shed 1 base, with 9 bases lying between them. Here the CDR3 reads CASSLSGKSYEQYF. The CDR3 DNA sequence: TGCGCCAGCAGCTTGTCAGGGAAATCCTACGAGCAGTACTTC.

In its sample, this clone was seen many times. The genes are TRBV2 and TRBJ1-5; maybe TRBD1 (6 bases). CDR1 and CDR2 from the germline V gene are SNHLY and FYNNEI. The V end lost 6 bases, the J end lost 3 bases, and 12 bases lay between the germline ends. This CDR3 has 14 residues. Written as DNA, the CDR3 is TGTGCCAGCAGATCACAGGGTCCCAATCAGCCCCAGCATTTT. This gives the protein CASRSQGPNQPQHF.

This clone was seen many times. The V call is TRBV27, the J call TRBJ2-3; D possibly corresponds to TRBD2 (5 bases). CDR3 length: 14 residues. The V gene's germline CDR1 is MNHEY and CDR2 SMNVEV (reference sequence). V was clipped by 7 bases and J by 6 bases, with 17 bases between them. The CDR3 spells CASTTITGFDTQYF. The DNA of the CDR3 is TGTGCCAGCACCACCATCACGGGGTTTGATACGCAGTATTTT.

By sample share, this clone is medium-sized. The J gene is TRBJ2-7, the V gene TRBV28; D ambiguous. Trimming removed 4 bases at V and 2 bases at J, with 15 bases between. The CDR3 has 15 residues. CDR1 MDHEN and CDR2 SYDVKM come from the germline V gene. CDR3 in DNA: TGTGCCAGCAGTTCCTCCTCTATTGGGACCTACGAGCAGTACTTC. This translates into CASSSSSIGTYEQYF.

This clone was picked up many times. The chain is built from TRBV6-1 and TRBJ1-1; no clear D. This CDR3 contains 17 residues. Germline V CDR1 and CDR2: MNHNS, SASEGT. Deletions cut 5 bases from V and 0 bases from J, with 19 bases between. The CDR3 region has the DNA TGTGCCAGCAGTAACCCCGGGCGGCCTGACCTGAACACTGAAGCTTTCTTT. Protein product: CASSNPGRPDLNTEAFF.

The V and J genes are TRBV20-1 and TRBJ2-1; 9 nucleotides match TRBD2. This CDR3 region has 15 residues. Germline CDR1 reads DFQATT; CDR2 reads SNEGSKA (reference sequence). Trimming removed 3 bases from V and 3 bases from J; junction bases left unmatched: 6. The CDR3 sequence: CSARYETSGYNEQFF. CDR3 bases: TGCAGTGCTAGGTATGAGACTAGCGGCTACAATGAGCAGTTCTTC.

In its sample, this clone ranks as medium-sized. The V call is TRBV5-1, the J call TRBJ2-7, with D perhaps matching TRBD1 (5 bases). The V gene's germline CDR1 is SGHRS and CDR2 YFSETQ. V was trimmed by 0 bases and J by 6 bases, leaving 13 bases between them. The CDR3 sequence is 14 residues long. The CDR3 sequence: CASSLVRESREQYF. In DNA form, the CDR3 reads TGCGCCAGCAGCTTGGTCAGGGAATCGCGCGAGCAGTACTTC. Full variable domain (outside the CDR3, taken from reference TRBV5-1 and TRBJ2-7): KAGVTQTPRYLIKTRGQQVTLSCSPISGHRSVSWYQQTPGQGLQFLFEYFSETQRNKGNFPGRFSGRQFSNSRSEMNVSTLELGDSALYLCASSLVRESREQYFGPGTRLTVT.

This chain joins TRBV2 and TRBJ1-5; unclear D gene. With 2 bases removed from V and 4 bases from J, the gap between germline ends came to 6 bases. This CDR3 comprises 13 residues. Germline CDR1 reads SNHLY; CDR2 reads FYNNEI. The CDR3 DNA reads TGTGCCAGCAGTGAAAGACGTAATCAGCCCCAGCATTTT. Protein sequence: CASSERRNQPQHF.

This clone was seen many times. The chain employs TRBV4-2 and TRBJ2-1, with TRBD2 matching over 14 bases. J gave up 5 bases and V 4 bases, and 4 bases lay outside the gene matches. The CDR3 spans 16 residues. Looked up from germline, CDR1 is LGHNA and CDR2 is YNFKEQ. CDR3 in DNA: TGTGCCAGCAGCCTACGGACTAGCGGGAGGCACAATGAGCAGTTCTTC. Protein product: CASSLRTSGRHNEQFF.

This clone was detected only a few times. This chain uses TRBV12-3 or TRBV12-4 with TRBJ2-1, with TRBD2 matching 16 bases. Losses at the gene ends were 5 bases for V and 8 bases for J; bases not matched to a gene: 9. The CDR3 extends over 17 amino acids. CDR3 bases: TGTGCCAGCAGTCTCCTTCCGGGACTAGCGGGAGGGTATGAGCAGTTCTTC. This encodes CASSLLPGLAGGYEQFF.

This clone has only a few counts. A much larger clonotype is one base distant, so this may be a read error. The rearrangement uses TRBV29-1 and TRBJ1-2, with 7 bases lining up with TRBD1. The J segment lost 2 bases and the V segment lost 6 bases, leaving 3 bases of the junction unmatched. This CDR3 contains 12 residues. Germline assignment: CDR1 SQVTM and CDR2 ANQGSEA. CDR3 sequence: CSVRTGNYGYTF. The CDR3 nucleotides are TGCAGCGTCAGGACAGGAAACTATGGCTACACCTTC.

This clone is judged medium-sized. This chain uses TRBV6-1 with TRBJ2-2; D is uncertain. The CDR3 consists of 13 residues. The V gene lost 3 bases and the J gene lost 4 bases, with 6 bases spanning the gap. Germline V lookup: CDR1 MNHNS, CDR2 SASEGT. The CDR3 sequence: CASSDPSTGELFF. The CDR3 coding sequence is TGTGCCAGCAGTGACCCTAGCACCGGGGAGCTGTTTTTT.

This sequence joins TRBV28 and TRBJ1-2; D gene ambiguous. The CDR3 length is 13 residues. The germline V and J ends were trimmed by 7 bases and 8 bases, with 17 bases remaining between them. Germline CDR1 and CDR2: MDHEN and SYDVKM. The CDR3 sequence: CASILAGTAGYTF. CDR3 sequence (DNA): TGTGCCAGCATTCTCGCAGGAACGGCGGGCTACACCTTC.

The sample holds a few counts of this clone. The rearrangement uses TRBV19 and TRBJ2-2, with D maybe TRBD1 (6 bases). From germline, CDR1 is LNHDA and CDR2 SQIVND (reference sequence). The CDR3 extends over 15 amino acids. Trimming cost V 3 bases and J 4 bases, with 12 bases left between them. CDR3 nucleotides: TGTGCCAGTAGTATTAGACAGGATTCCACCGGGGAGCTGTTTTTT. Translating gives CASSIRQDSTGELFF. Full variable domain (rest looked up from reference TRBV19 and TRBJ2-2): DGGITQSPKYLFRKEGQNVTLSCEQNLNHDAMYWYRQDPGQGLRLIYYSQIVNDFQKGDIAEGYSVSREKKESFPLTVTSAQKNPTAFYLCASSIRQDSTGELFFGEGSRLTVL.

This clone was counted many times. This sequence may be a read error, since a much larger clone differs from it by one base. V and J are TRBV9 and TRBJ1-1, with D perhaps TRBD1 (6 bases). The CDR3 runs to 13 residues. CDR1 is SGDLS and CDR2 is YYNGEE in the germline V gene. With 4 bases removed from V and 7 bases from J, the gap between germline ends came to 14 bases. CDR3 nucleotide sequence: TGTGCCAGCAGCTCGAGGACAGAGATTGAAGCTTTCTTT. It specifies CASSSRTEIEAFF.

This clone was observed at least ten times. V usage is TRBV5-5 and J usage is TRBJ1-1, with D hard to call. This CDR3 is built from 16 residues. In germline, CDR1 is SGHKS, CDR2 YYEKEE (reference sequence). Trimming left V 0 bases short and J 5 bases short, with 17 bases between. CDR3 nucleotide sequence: TGTGCCAGCAGCTTGGGTTACCAGTTGGGAGGGACTGAAGCTTTCTTT. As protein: CASSLGYQLGGTEAFF. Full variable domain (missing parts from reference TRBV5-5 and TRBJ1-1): DAGVTQSPTHLIKTRGQQVTLRCSPISGHKSVSWYQQVLGQGPQFIFQYYEKEERGRGNFPDRFSARQFPNYSSELNVNALLLGDSALYLCASSLGYQLGGTEAFFGQGTRLTVV.

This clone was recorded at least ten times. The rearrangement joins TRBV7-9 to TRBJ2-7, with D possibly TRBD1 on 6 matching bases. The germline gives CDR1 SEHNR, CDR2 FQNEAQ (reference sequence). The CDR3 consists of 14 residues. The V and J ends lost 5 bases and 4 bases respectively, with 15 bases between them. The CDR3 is CASSPEAGAYEQYF. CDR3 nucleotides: TGTGCCAGCAGCCCAGAAGCAGGGGCGTACGAGCAGTACTTC.